This entry is about one TCR beta chain. Antigen: not known. The CDR3 extends over 16 amino acids. The V gene's germline CDR1 is SGDLS and CDR2 YYNGEE. Trimming removed 0 bases from V and 7 bases from J, with 16 bases in between. The sample belongs to a study of T cell responses to AZD1222 COVID-19 vaccine. Regarding the study as a whole: Females made up more of the donors, who were largely white British, and clonal diversity may have come out too low.

Measured with immunoSEQ multiplex PCR; TCRdb has only the in-frame clones, and not every one. Of about 120,000 clones listed, less than 90% were seen once; the top ten hold 2% to 3%. This sequence was found in an adult in good health. This sample comprised peripheral blood, obtained on day 0 of AZD1222 vaccination. V and J are TRBV9 and TRBJ1-4, with TRBD1 as a possible D gene (5 bases). CDR3 sequence: CASSVGPDQRGEKLFF. The CDR3 DNA is TGTGCCAGCAGCGTAGGACCGGACCAAAGGGGTGAAAAACTGTTTTTT.